A single sample gave rise to the 23 T cell receptor beta chains below, sequenced in a study of blood T cell repertoires in COVID-19 (dated by TCRdb to 2020 to 2021). Library method: the immunoSEQ multiplex PCR assay. TCRdb's version of the immuneACCESS table is confined to in-frame rearrangements and falls short of the full clone set. An unresolved V gene accounts for under half of the shortfall where checked; the remainder is of unknown origin. The sample records fewer than 150,000 clones, 70% to 90% of which are singletons. Roughly 3.5% of the sample is taken by the ten largest. What was sequenced was peripheral blood. Receptor source: a middle-aged man with acute or convalescent COVID-19.

This clone was seen a single time. The genes are TRBV27 and TRBJ2-1; tentatively, D is TRBD2 (6 bases). Germline CDR1 is MNHEY and CDR2 is SMNVEV (reference sequence). There are 14 residues in the CDR3. V was clipped by 0 bases and J by 6 bases, with 9 bases between them. The DNA for the CDR3 is TGTGCCAGCAGTTTATCTGGGCGGGGCAATGAGCAGTTCTTC. As protein: CASSLSGRGNEQFF.

The chain recombines TRBV7-2 with TRBJ2-5, with 7 bases that match TRBD1. V lost 1 base and J lost 5; bases outside the gene matches: 4. This CDR3 has 14 amino acids. Germline-derived CDR1 and CDR2 are SGHTA and FQGNSA. CDR3 sequence (DNA): TGTGCCAGCAGCTTAGAACAGGGGTTGGAGACCCAGTACTTC. Its protein is CASSLEQGLETQYF.

This chain connects TRBV7-3 to TRBJ1-2, with 10 bases aligning to TRBD1. J lost 4 bases, V lost 3 bases, and 5 bases had no gene match. There are 15 residues in the CDR3. Germline V lookup: CDR1 SGHTA, CDR2 FQGTGA. For the CDR3, the DNA is TGTGCCAGCAGCTTGGGGACAGGGGATATCTATGGCTACACCTTC. Translating gives CASSLGTGDIYGYTF.

The chain recombines TRBV6-5 with TRBJ1-4; 8 bases agree with TRBD1. Germline CDR1 is MNHEY and CDR2 is SVGAGI. V lost 6 bases to trimming and J lost 7 bases; unmatched junction nucleotides: 10. This CDR3 has 15 residues. The CDR3 bases are TGTGCCAGCAGCTTATTACAGGGGGGAGTTGAAAAACTGTTTTTT. Its translation is CASSLLQGGVEKLFF.

This chain uses TRBV29-1 with TRBJ1-2; 7 bases match TRBD1. The germline V gene has CDR1 SQVTM and CDR2 ANQGSEA. The CDR3 runs to 16 residues. V gave up 6 bases and J gave up 0 bases; unmatched junction bases: 13. Here the CDR3 DNA reads TGCAGCGTCGATGAAGGGGGCAGGTTCACTAACTATGGCTACACCTTC. It is translated as CSVDEGGRFTNYGYTF. The complete variable domain, with remaining parts taken from reference TRBV29-1 and TRBJ1-2, reads SAVISQKPSRDICQRGTSLTIQCQVDSQVTMMFWYRQQPGQSLTLIATANQGSEATYESGFVIDKFPISRPNLTFSTLTVSNMSPEDSSIYLCSVDEGGRFTNYGYTFGSGTRLTVV.

This clone was seen a single time. The chain uses TRBV7-6 and TRBJ2-5; D is unresolved. This CDR3 has 13 residues. Germline CDR1 and CDR2: SGHVS and FNYEAQ. Trimming left V 0 bases short and J 4 bases short, with 6 bases between. CDR3 DNA sequence: TGTGCCAGCAGCTTAGCTTCGGGAGAGACCCAGTACTTC. Its translation: CASSLASGETQYF.

The rearrangement joins TRBV23-1 to TRBJ1-2; 7 nucleotides align to TRBD1. TRBV23-1 is noted as an ORF with a role that remains uncertain. The ends lost 6 bases at V and 4 bases at J; junction bases unmatched: 5. The CDR3 consists of 13 residues. The CDR3 coding sequence is TGCGCCAGCAGGCGCGGGACAGCCTATGGCTACACCTTC. This codes for CASRRGTAYGYTF.

J is TRBJ1-1 and V is TRBV29-1; D is unresolved. The V end lost 4 bases, the J end lost 1 base, and 7 bases lay between the germline ends. Germline V gene sequence: CDR1 SQVTM, CDR2 ANQGSEA. This CDR3 is 12 amino acids long. For the CDR3, the DNA is TGCAGCGTTGTCCCCGGGAACACTGAAGCTTTCTTT. It is translated as CSVVPGNTEAFF.

This chain joins TRBV7-3 and TRBJ2-3; TRBD2 agrees at 7 bases. The junction had 10 bases not matched to a gene; V was cut back by 2 bases and J by 5 bases. Germline values: CDR1 SGHTA, CDR2 FQGTGA. This CDR3 contains 16 residues. In DNA form, the CDR3 reads TGTGCCAGCAGCTTAGGGGAGCGGGGCGGGGGAGATACGCAGTATTTT. Translated: CASSLGERGGGDTQYF.

A few counts support this clone. This chain uses TRBV4-1 with TRBJ1-5, with D possibly matching TRBD1 (6 bases). The V end was cut by 4 bases, the J end by 4 bases, with 11 bases between. The CDR3 has 14 residues. Looked up from germline, CDR1 is MGHRA and CDR2 is YSYEKL. The CDR3 sequence: CASSPRTANQPQHF. The CDR3 DNA follows: TGCGCCAGCAGCCCCAGGACAGCTAATCAGCCCCAGCATTTT.

The chain joins TRBV7-6 to TRBJ2-7; 9 nucleotides line up with TRBD1. V lost 5 bases, J lost 6 bases, and 11 bases stayed unmatched. Germline assignment: CDR1 SGHVS and CDR2 FNYEAQ. The CDR3 is 15 residues long. The chain's CDR3 is CASSPPGTGLREQYF. For the CDR3, the DNA is TGTGCCAGCAGCCCGCCCGGGACAGGGCTTCGCGAGCAGTACTTC.

This chain uses TRBV30 with TRBJ1-2, with TRBD1 identical over 7 bases. Per the germline V gene, CDR1 is GTSNPN and CDR2 is SVGIG (reference sequence). The ends lost 3 bases at V and 5 bases at J; junction bases unmatched: 9. The CDR3 contains 14 residues. DNA for the CDR3: TGTGCCTGGAGGGGGGCAGGGGGTTCTTATGGCTACACCTTC. Its translation is CAWRGAGGSYGYTF. The full variable domain, in which reference TRBV30 and TRBJ1-2 provide the parts outside the CDR3, is SQTIHQWPATLVQPVGSPLSLECTVEGTSNPNLYWYRQAAGRGLQLLFYSVGIGQISSEVPQNLSASRPQDRQFILSSKKLLLSDSGFYLCAWRGAGGSYGYTFGSGTRLTVV.

The chain links TRBV24-1 to TRBJ1-4; no clear D gene. This CDR3 is built from 14 residues. Per the germline V gene, CDR1 is KGHDR and CDR2 is SFDVKD. The V end was cut by 9 bases, the J end by 8 bases, with 18 bases between. CDR3 in amino acids: CATAERGSQEKLFF. CDR3 nucleotide sequence: TGTGCCACCGCTGAGAGAGGGAGCCAGGAAAAACTGTTTTTT.

The chain recombines TRBV29-1 with TRBJ2-7; 8 nucleotides match TRBD1. The CDR3 runs 13 residues. CDR1 and CDR2 from the germline V gene are SQVTM and ANQGSEA. Trimming took 2 bases from V and 3 from J; bases not matched to a gene: 3. Here the CDR3 reads CSVERQGNYEQYF. Written as DNA, the CDR3 is TGCAGCGTTGAAAGACAGGGGAACTACGAGCAGTACTTC.

The chain carries TRBV5-1 and TRBJ1-1; D is possibly TRBD1 (5 bases). V lost 4 bases, J lost 1 base, and 5 bases lay in between. Germline V gene lookup returns CDR1 SGHRS and CDR2 YFSETQ. This CDR3 has 12 residues. The chain's CDR3 is CASSRGNTEAFF. The CDR3 nucleotides are TGCGCCAGCAGCAGGGGGAACACTGAAGCTTTCTTT.

The chain recombines TRBV4-1 with TRBJ2-7; the D gene is possibly TRBD1 (5 bases). V lost 1 base, J lost 3 bases, and 10 bases lay in between. The germline CDR1 and CDR2 sequences are MGHRA and YSYEKL. The CDR3 has 14 residues. In DNA form, the CDR3 reads TGCGCCAGCAGCCAAGCCCAGGGAAACTACGAGCAGTACTTC. It is translated as CASSQAQGNYEQYF.

In DNA form, the CDR3 reads TGCGCCAGCAGCCGCCCAAAAGAGAAATATACGCAGTATTTT. Translating it yields CASSRPKEKYTQYF. The V gene is TRBV4-1, the J gene TRBJ2-3, with D uncertain. The CDR3 runs 14 residues. The V end lost 4 bases, the J end lost 7 bases, and 15 bases lay between the germline ends. Germline V CDR1 and CDR2: MGHRA, YSYEKL.

V usage is TRBV6-5 and J usage is TRBJ1-1; 7 nucleotides match TRBD1. This CDR3 is built from 15 residues. In germline, CDR1 is MNHEY, CDR2 SVGAGI. Trimming removed 3 bases from V and 3 bases from J; junction bases left unmatched: 7. CDR3 amino acids: CASSYNYRGDTEAFF. CDR3 coding DNA: TGTGCCAGCAGTTATAATTACAGGGGAGACACTGAAGCTTTCTTT.

The chain is built from TRBV6-2 or TRBV6-3 and TRBJ2-3, with TRBD2 identical over 14 bases. Looked up from germline, CDR1 is MNHEY and CDR2 is SVGEGT. V was pared by 0 bases and J by 7 bases, with 9 bases of the junction left unmatched. The length of the CDR3 is 18 residues. The CDR3 is CASSYSRLAGGPKNTQYF. The CDR3 DNA reads TGTGCCAGCAGTTACTCGAGACTAGCGGGGGGGCCAAAGAATACGCAGTATTTT.

This chain connects TRBV27 to TRBJ1-2, with D perhaps matching TRBD1 (6 bases). Trimming shortened V by 3 bases and J by 3 bases, and 14 bases separated the two germline ends. This CDR3 has 15 amino acids. The V gene's germline CDR1 is MNHEY and CDR2 SMNVEV (reference sequence). CDR3 nucleotides: TGTGCCAGCAGTTTTACGGGGGGGCGCGACTATGGCTACACCTTC. Protein sequence: CASSFTGGRDYGYTF.

The gene calls are TRBV19 and TRBJ1-3; 10 bases match TRBD1. Per the germline V gene, CDR1 is LNHDA and CDR2 is SQIVND (reference sequence). The CDR3 is made up of 17 amino acids. Trimming cost V 7 bases and J 1 base; bases outside gene matches: 10. CDR3 sequence reads: CASTQTGTGVSGNTIYF. In DNA form, the CDR3 reads TGTGCCAGTACCCAGACCGGGACAGGGGTGTCTGGAAACACCATATATTTT. Full variable domain (missing parts from reference TRBV19 and TRBJ1-3): DGGITQSPKYLFRKEGQNVTLSCEQNLNHDAMYWYRQDPGQGLRLIYYSQIVNDFQKGDIAEGYSVSREKKESFPLTVTSAQKNPTAFYLCASTQTGTGVSGNTIYFGEGSWLTVV.

V gene TRBV11-3 combines with J gene TRBJ2-3, with D possibly TRBD2 on 6 matching bases. CDR3 size: 15 residues. Germline V gene lookup returns CDR1 SGHNT and CDR2 YENEEA. V was cut by 1 base and J by 2 bases, with 10 bases left in between. The CDR3 coding sequence is TGTGCCAGCAGCTTAGTGGGGGGTCTCACAGATACGCAGTATTTT. Its translation: CASSLVGGLTDTQYF.

The chain carries TRBV5-1 and TRBJ2-6; D may be TRBD2 (5 bases). The CDR3 sequence is 15 residues long. V was cut by 0 bases and J by 2 bases, with 6 bases left in between. Germline-derived CDR1 and CDR2 are SGHRS and YFSETQ. The CDR3 reads CASSLGGPGANVLTF. CDR3 coding DNA: TGCGCCAGCAGCTTGGGCGGGCCTGGGGCCAACGTCCTGACTTTC. The complete variable domain, with remaining parts taken from reference TRBV5-1 and TRBJ2-6, reads KAGVTQTPRYLIKTRGQQVTLSCSPISGHRSVSWYQQTPGQGLQFLFEYFSETQRNKGNFPGRFSGRQFSNSRSEMNVSTLELGDSALYLCASSLGGPGANVLTFGAGSRLTVL.